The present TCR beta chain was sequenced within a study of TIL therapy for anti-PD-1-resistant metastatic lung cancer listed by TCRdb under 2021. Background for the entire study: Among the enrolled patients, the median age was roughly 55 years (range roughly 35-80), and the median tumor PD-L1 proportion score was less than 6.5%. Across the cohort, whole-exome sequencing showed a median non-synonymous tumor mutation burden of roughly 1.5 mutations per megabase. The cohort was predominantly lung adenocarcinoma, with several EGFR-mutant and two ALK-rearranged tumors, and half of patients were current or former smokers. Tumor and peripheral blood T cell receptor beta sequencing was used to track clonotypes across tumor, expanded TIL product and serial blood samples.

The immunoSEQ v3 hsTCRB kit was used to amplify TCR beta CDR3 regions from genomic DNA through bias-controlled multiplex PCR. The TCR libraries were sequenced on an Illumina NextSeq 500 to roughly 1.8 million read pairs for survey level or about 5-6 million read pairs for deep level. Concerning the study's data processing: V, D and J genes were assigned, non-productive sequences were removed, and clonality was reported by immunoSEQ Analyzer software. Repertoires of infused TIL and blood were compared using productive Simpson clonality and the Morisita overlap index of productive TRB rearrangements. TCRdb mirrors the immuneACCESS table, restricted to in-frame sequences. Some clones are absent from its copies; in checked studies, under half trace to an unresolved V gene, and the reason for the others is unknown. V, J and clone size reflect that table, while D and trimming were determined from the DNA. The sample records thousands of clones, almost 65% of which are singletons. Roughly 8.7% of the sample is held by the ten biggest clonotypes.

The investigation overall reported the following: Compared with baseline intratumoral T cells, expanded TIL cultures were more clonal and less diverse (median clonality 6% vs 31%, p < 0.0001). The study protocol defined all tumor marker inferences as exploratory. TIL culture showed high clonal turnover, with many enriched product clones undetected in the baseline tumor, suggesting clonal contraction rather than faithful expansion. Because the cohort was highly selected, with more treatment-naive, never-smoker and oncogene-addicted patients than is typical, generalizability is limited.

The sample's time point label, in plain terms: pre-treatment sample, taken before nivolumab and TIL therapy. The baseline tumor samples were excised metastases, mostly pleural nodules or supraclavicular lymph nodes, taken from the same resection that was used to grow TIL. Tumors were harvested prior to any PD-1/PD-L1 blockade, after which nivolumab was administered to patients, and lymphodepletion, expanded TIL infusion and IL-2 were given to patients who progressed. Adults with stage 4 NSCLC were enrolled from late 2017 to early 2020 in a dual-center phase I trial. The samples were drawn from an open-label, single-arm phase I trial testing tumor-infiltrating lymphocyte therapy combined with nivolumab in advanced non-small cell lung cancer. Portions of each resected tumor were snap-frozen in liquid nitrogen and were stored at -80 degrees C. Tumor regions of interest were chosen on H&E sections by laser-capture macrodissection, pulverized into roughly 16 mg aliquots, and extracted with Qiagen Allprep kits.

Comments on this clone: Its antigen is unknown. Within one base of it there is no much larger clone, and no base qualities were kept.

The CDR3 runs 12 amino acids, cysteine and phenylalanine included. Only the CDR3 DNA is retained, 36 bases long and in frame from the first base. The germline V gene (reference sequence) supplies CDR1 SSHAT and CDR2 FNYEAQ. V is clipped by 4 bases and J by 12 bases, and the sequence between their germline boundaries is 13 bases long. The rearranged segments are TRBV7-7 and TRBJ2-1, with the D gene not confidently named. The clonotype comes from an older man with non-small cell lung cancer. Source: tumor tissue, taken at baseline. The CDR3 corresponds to CASSSDGLRQFF. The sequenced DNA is TGTGCCAGCAGCTCGGACGGCCTGCGGCAGTTCTTC.